This is a list of T cell receptor beta chains from one sample in a study of post-analysis software for immune sequencing data. A single record per CDR3 protein comes from TCRdb applying MiXCR to the PCR reads. This table holds some 190,000 distinct CDR3 sequences, 25% to 30% found once. Sequencing input: blood. The receptor source for this set is a girl between 2 and 17 years old with multiple sclerosis. CDR3s include the opening cysteine and the closing phenylalanine or tryptophan. Each record gives: D gene, clone size, V gene, J gene, CDR3 protein, CDR3 DNA. A D gene is named only where the DNA matches it firmly. Part of the rows lack a size; the others show once, few, many or a class for expanded clones.

D: TRBD1
size: many
V: TRBV5-5
J: TRBJ2-7
CDR3: CASRVAGTEYYEQYF
DNA: TGTGCCAGCAGAGTAGCCGGGACAGAATACTACGAGCAGTACTTC

D: -
size: -
V: TRBV5-6
J: TRBJ2-1
CDR3: CASSPTVVAEQFF
DNA: TGTGCCAGCAGCCCCACGGTCGTGGCAGAGCAGTTCTTC

D: -
size: -
V: TRBV6-1
J: TRBJ2-7
CDR3: CASRKQGTARSYEQYF
DNA: TGTGCCAGCAGGAAACAAGGGACCGCCAGGAGCTACGAGCAGTACTTC

D: TRBD2
size: many
V: TRBV5-6
J: TRBJ2-7
CDR3: CASSTGLDEREQYF
DNA: TGTGCCAGCAGCACCGGACTAGACGAGCGGGAGCAGTACTTC

D: -
size: many
V: TRBV7-9
J: TRBJ1-5
CDR3: CASSRDGDQPQHF
DNA: TGTGCCAGCAGCCGAGACGGGGATCAGCCCCAGCATTTT

D: TRBD2
size: -
V: TRBV6-6
J: TRBJ2-2
CDR3: CASSSRWGGLFF
DNA: TGTGCCAGCAGTTCCCGGTGGGGGGGGCTGTTTTTT

D: TRBD1
size: -
V: TRBV2
J: TRBJ1-6
CDR3: CARTGSNSPLHF
DNA: TGTGCCAGGACAGGGTCTAATTCACCCCTCCACTTT

D: -
size: -
V: TRBV6-5
J: TRBJ2-5
CDR3: CASSYQDSQETQYF
DNA: TGTGCCAGCAGTTACCAGGACAGCCAAGAGACCCAGTACTTC

D: -
size: many
V: TRBV7-8
J: TRBJ2-1
CDR3: CASSLDGRLIYNEQFF
DNA: TGTGCCAGCAGCTTAGACGGGCGCCTCATTTACAATGAGCAGTTCTTC

D: -
size: few
V: TRBV12-3/TRBV12-4
J: TRBJ2-3
CDR3: CASSFFGRGRTDTQYF
DNA: TGTGCCAGCAGTTTTTTTGGGCGGGGCCGCACAGATACGCAGTATTTT

D: -
size: many
V: TRBV6-6
J: TRBJ1-4
CDR3: CASSYLPFEKLFF
DNA: TGTGCCAGCAGTTACCTACCTTTTGAAAAACTGTTTTTT

D: -
size: -
V: TRBV10-3
J: TRBJ1-1
CDR3: CAISESRTLEAFF
DNA: TGTGCCATCAGTGAGTCGAGAACCCTTGAAGCTTTCTTT

D: -
size: -
V: TRBV10-3
J: TRBJ1-5
CDR3: CAIGESTSGPRNQPQHF
DNA: TGTGCCATCGGTGAGTCGACGTCAGGGCCGCGCAATCAGCCCCAGCATTTT

D: -
size: -
V: TRBV7-8
J: TRBJ1-5
CDR3: CASSPGGNQPQHF
DNA: TGTGCCAGCAGCCCCGGTGGCAATCAGCCCCAGCATTTT

D: TRBD1
size: -
V: TRBV5-1
J: TRBJ1-5
CDR3: CASSAGQGGQPQHF
DNA: TGCGCCAGCAGCGCCGGACAGGGGGGTCAGCCCCAGCATTTT

D: -
size: many
V: TRBV7-2
J: TRBJ2-1
CDR3: CASSLTRTENNEQFF
DNA: TGTGCCAGCAGCTTAACCCGGACAGAGAACAATGAGCAGTTCTTC

D: TRBD2
size: many
V: TRBV29-1
J: TRBJ2-7
CDR3: CSVQPGTRREQYF
DNA: TGCAGCGTTCAGCCAGGGACTAGAAGGGAGCAGTACTTC

D: -
size: few
V: TRBV2
J: TRBJ2-4
CDR3: CASSEGGRTRYGQYF
DNA: TGTGCCAGCAGTGAAGGGGGGAGGACGCGCTACGGGCAGTACTTC

D: TRBD2
size: many
V: TRBV18
J: TRBJ2-7
CDR3: CASSPGGKAYEQYF
DNA: TGTGCCAGCTCACCGGGGGGGAAGGCCTACGAGCAGTACTTC

D: -
size: many
V: TRBV20-1
J: TRBJ1-2
CDR3: CSARERAPQANYGYTF
DNA: TGCAGTGCTAGAGAGCGGGCACCGCAAGCTAACTATGGCTACACCTTC

D: TRBD1
size: many
V: TRBV28
J: TRBJ2-5
CDR3: CASSWTGQETQYF
DNA: TGTGCCAGCAGTTGGACAGGGCAGGAGACCCAGTACTTC

D: TRBD2
size: -
V: TRBV20-1
J: TRBJ2-7
CDR3: CSARWWSSGSYEQYF
DNA: TGCAGTGCTAGATGGTGGTCTAGCGGGTCGTACGAGCAGTACTTC

D: -
size: -
V: TRBV2
J: TRBJ2-3
CDR3: CASMPITDTQYF
DNA: TGTGCCAGCATGCCCATCACAGATACGCAGTATTTT

D: -
size: few
V: TRBV12-3/TRBV12-4
J: TRBJ1-5
CDR3: CASSLGLGPQHF
DNA: TGTGCCAGCAGTTTAGGTTTGGGGCCCCAGCATTTT

D: TRBD2
size: few
V: TRBV20-1
J: TRBJ2-7
CDR3: CSAGGSGYEQYF
DNA: TGCAGTGCGGGGGGGAGCGGCTACGAGCAGTACTTC

D: TRBD1
size: -
V: TRBV5-1
J: TRBJ2-1
CDR3: CASSFQSGTGYNEQFF
DNA: TGCGCCAGCAGCTTCCAATCCGGGACAGGTTACAATGAGCAGTTCTTC

D: -
size: -
V: TRBV30
J: TRBJ2-3
CDR3: CAWSRGSTGTQYF
DNA: TGTGCCTGGAGTCGGGGGAGCACAGGTACGCAGTATTTT

D: -
size: many
V: TRBV20-1
J: TRBJ2-1
CDR3: CSAAEGVIPYNEQFF
DNA: TGCAGTGCCGCCGAGGGCGTTATCCCCTACAATGAGCAGTTCTTC

D: TRBD2
size: many
V: TRBV5-1
J: TRBJ2-3
CDR3: CASSLAASTDTQYF
DNA: TGTGCCAGCAGTCTAGCGGCTAGCACAGATACGCAGTATTTT

D: -
size: -
V: TRBV5-6
J: TRBJ2-5
CDR3: CASSLVTGQETQYF
DNA: TGTGCCAGCAGCTTGGTCACGGGTCAAGAGACCCAGTACTTC

D: TRBD1
size: -
V: TRBV25-1
J: TRBJ1-4
CDR3: CASGTGTTNEKLFF
DNA: TGTGCCAGCGGGACAGGGACAACTAATGAAAAACTGTTTTTT

D: -
size: few
V: TRBV7-9
J: TRBJ1-4
CDR3: CASSSAGSGEKLFF
DNA: TGTGCCAGCAGCTCGGCAGGGTCAGGAGAAAAACTGTTTTTT

D: -
size: few
V: TRBV7-2
J: TRBJ1-1
CDR3: CASSLEPGLNTEAFF
DNA: TGTGCCAGCAGCTTAGAGCCAGGGCTGAACACTGAAGCTTTCTTT

D: -
size: many
V: TRBV6-5
J: TRBJ1-1
CDR3: CASSYSPEGHTEAFF
DNA: TGTGCCAGCAGTTACTCTCCCGAGGGACACACTGAAGCTTTCTTT

D: TRBD2
size: -
V: TRBV5-1
J: TRBJ2-7
CDR3: CASSYTSGAYNEQYF
DNA: TGCGCCAGCAGCTATACTAGCGGGGCTTACAATGAGCAGTACTTC

D: TRBD1
size: many
V: TRBV6-5
J: TRBJ1-2
CDR3: CASSFGTGTNYGYTF
DNA: TGTGCCAGCAGTTTTGGGACAGGGACAAACTATGGCTACACCTTC